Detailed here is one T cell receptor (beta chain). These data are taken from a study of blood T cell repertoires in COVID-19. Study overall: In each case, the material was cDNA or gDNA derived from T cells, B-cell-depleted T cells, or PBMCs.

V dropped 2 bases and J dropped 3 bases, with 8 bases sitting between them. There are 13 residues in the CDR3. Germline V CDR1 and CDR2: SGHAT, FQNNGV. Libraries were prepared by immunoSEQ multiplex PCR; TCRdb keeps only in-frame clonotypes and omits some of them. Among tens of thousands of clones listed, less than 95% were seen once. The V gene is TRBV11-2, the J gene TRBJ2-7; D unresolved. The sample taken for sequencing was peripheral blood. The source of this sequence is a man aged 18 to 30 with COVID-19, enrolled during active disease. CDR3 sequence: CASSLIGVYEQYF. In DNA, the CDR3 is TGTGCCAGCAGCTTAATCGGTGTCTACGAGCAGTACTTC.